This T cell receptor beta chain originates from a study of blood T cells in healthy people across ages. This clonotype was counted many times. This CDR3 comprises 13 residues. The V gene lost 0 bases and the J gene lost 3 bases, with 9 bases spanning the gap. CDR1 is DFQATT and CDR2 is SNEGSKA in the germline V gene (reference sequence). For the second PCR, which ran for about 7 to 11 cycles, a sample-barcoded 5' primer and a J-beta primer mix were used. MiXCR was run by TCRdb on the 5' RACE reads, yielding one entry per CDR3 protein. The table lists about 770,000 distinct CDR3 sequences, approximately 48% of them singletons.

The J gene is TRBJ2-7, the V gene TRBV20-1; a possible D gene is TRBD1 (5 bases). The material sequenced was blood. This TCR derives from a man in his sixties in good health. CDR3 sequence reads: CSARDKGFYEQYF. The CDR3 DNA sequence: TGCAGTGCTAGAGATAAGGGGTTCTACGAGCAGTACTTC.